One sample yielded the 28 T cell receptor beta chains listed below, sequenced in a study of T cell repertoires in cytomegalovirus infection. TCRdb re-called the reads through MiXCR, storing one row per CDR3 protein. The table includes roughly 920,000 distinct CDR3 sequences, 31% detected once. The antigens these receptors bind are not known. The specimen was cultured CD8+ T cells from PBMCs, collected from culture after CMV antigen stimulation. The source is a human donor in good health (CMV status not recorded). Some clones in this sample may be carry-over from other donors' samples.

In its sample, this clonotype was seen many times. The chain joins TRBV27 to TRBJ1-5; D is perhaps TRBD1 (5 bases). Germline CDR1 is MNHEY and CDR2 is SMNVEV (reference sequence). This CDR3 region has 15 residues. Trimming removed 6 bases at V and 2 bases at J, with 14 bases between. In DNA, the CDR3 is TGTGCCAGCAGGCAGGGTGGGTTAGGCAATCAGCCCCAGCATTTT. It translates to CASRQGGLGNQPQHF.

On this clonotype itself: A read error is possible here, since a much larger clone lies one base away. The V and J genes are TRBV7-2 and TRBJ2-7, with TRBD2 identical over 11 bases. V gave up 7 bases and J gave up 3 bases; unmatched junction bases: 8. CDR1 SGHTA and CDR2 FQGNSA come from the germline V gene. The length of the CDR3 is 15 residues. The CDR3 loop reads CASNITSGGNYEQYF. DNA of the CDR3: TGTGCCAGCAACATCACTAGCGGGGGTAACTACGAGCAGTACTTC.

This clonotype occurred many times. This chain connects TRBV12-3 or TRBV12-4 to TRBJ1-4, with TRBD1 as a possible D gene (5 bases). Trimming pared 3 bases from V and 7 bases from J, leaving 9 bases between. The CDR3 has 13 amino acids. The CDR3 DNA sequence: TGTGCCAGCAGTTTTCCGGGGGGTGAAAAACTGTTTTTT. The encoded protein is CASSFPGGEKLFF.

The chain recombines TRBV6-5 with TRBJ2-5; D gene unclear. CDR1 and CDR2 from the germline V gene are MNHEY and SVGAGI. The length of the CDR3 is 14 residues. V was trimmed by 6 bases and J by 2 bases, leaving 13 bases between them. CDR3 nucleotides: TGTGCCAGCAGCCACTCAGGCAGGCAAGAGACCCAGTACTTC. It encodes CASSHSGRQETQYF.

This clonotype was counted only a few times. The chain combines TRBV2 with TRBJ2-5; maybe TRBD1 (6 bases). V was shortened by 6 bases and J by 2 bases, with 7 bases between the two germline ends. Germline V gene sequence: CDR1 SNHLY, CDR2 FYNNEI. This CDR3 has 12 residues. The CDR3 bases are TGTGCCAGCAGAGACAGGCAAGAGACCCAGTACTTC. Its protein is CASRDRQETQYF. Full variable domain (rest looked up from reference TRBV2 and TRBJ2-5): EPEVTQTPSHQVTQMGQEVILRCVPISNHLYFYWYRQILGQKVEFLVSFYNNEISEKSEIFDDQFSVERPDGSNFTLKIRSTKLEDSAMYFCASRDRQETQYFGPGTRLLVL.

The chain joins TRBV20-1 to TRBJ2-5, with a tentative D call TRBD2 (5 bases). This CDR3 has 18 amino acids. Trimming removed 6 bases at V and 0 bases at J, with 26 bases between. CDR1 is DFQATT, CDR2 SNEGSKA, per germline (reference sequence). The chain's CDR3 is CSARLPGFEFFYQETQYF. The CDR3 DNA sequence: TGCAGTGCGCGGCTACCGGGATTCGAATTTTTCTACCAAGAGACCCAGTACTTC.

V is TRBV15 and J is TRBJ1-5, with D hard to call. Trimming removed 6 bases from V and 4 bases from J, with 7 bases in between. The CDR3 loop spans 12 amino acids. Looked up from germline, CDR1 is LNHNV and CDR2 is YYDKDF (reference sequence). The CDR3 DNA is TGTGCCACCAGTGAGATAAATCAGCCCCAGCATTTT. This encodes CATSEINQPQHF.

The V call is TRBV7-9, the J call TRBJ2-1, with no clear D. Germline V gene sequence: CDR1 SEHNR, CDR2 FQNEAQ (reference sequence). The CDR3 sequence is 12 residues long. Trimming left V 7 bases short and J 10 bases short, with 14 bases between. The CDR3: CASNLPVGEQFF. CDR3 nucleotides: TGTGCCAGCAACCTACCTGTAGGGGAGCAGTTCTTC.

The V call is TRBV18, the J call TRBJ2-2; D unresolved. This CDR3 spans 13 amino acids. In germline, CDR1 is KGHSH, CDR2 LQKENI. Trimming cost V 3 bases and J 8 bases, with 10 bases left between them. The CDR3 spells CASSPITVGELFF. In DNA form, the CDR3 reads TGTGCCAGCTCACCGATCACAGTTGGGGAGCTGTTTTTT. Filled out from reference TRBV18 and TRBJ2-2, the complete variable domain reads NAGVMQNPRHLVRRRGQEARLRCSPMKGHSHVYWYRQLPEEGLKFMVYLQKENIIDESGMPKERFSAEFPKEGPSILRIQQVVRGDSAAYFCASSPITVGELFFGEGSRLTVL.

This clonotype was detected a few times. A read error may produce the germline difference seen at one junction end. The V call is TRBV4-1, the J call TRBJ2-3; 12 bases align to TRBD2. This CDR3 comprises 18 residues. Germline lookup yields CDR1 MGHRA and CDR2 YSYEKL. CDR3 loop: CASSQEGGLAGFTDTQYF. CDR3 in DNA: TGTGCCAGCAGCCAAGAGGGGGGACTAGCGGGTTTCACAGATACGCAGTATTTT.

V and J are TRBV24-1 and TRBJ2-1; D remains ambiguous. V was trimmed by 0 bases and J by 12 bases, leaving 11 bases between them. Per germline, CDR1 KGHDR and CDR2 SFDVKD. The CDR3 length is 13 residues. As DNA, the CDR3 is TGTGCCACCAGTGATTTGAAGGGTGGCCGGCAGTTCTTC. This codes for CATSDLKGGRQFF.

This clonotype was observed a single time. The CDR3 DNA reads as TGTGCCAGCAGCTGGGACAGGGGATTCGAAGCCGGGGAGCTGTTTTTT. It codes for CASSWDRGFEAGELFF. V usage is TRBV5-6 and J usage is TRBJ2-2, with TRBD1 matching over 10 bases. Trimming removed 3 bases from V and 6 bases from J; junction bases left unmatched: 8. The CDR3 runs to 16 residues. Germline V lookup: CDR1 SGHDT, CDR2 YYEEEE.

This clonotype was seen repeatedly, ten times or more. This chain links TRBV7-9 with TRBJ1-3; no firm D call. The V gene's germline CDR1 is SEHNR and CDR2 FQNEAQ (reference sequence). V gave up 8 bases and J gave up 0 bases, with 17 bases separating them. This CDR3 comprises 16 residues. The CDR3 is CASSPGAGGSGNTIYF. The DNA for the CDR3 is TGTGCCAGCTCGCCCGGCGCGGGTGGCTCTGGAAACACCATATATTTT.

This clonotype was seen a handful of times. This chain connects TRBV27 to TRBJ2-3, with TRBD2 as a possible D gene (5 bases). The germline V gene encodes CDR1 MNHEY and CDR2 SMNVEV (reference sequence). The CDR3 runs 18 residues. V was clipped by 1 base and J by 6 bases, with 23 bases between them. CDR3 nucleotide sequence: TGTGCCAGCAGTTTATTCTCCCCCGGACTCCCGAGGGAGGATACGCAGTATTTT. Protein product: CASSLFSPGLPREDTQYF.

This clonotype has at least ten counts. This rearrangement joins TRBV7-9 to TRBJ1-1; 10 nucleotides match TRBD1. After removal of 1 base from V and 2 bases from J, the junction contained 1 base not matched to a gene. Germline CDR1 reads SEHNR; CDR2 reads FQNEAQ (reference sequence). This CDR3 region has 15 residues. The chain's CDR3 is CASSLGQGANTEAFF. DNA for the CDR3: TGTGCCAGCAGCTTAGGACAGGGGGCTAACACTGAAGCTTTCTTT.

V gene TRBV7-2 combines with J gene TRBJ1-2; D may be TRBD1 (6 bases). The CDR3 is 16 residues long. Germline loops: CDR1 SGHTA, CDR2 FQGNSA. V was cut by 1 base and J by 1 base, with 13 bases left in between. CDR3 sequence reads: CASSLEWTVFNYGYTF. For the CDR3, the DNA is TGTGCCAGCAGCTTAGAATGGACAGTTTTTAACTATGGCTACACCTTC.

This clonotype was seen only a few times. The chain couples TRBV6-2 or TRBV6-3 to TRBJ1-2, with 7 bases fitting TRBD1. Germline loops: CDR1 MNHEY, CDR2 SVGEGT. After removal of 2 bases from V and 4 bases from J, the junction contained 19 bases not matched to a gene. CDR3 length: 19 amino acids. The CDR3 DNA is TGTGCCAGCAGTTACACCCCGGGACAGCCTAAACCGGACGGCTATGGCTACACCTTC. It translates to CASSYTPGQPKPDGYGYTF.

The rearrangement joins TRBV4-1 to TRBJ2-1; D unresolved. V lost 6 bases and J lost 3, with 15 bases in between. Per the germline V gene, CDR1 is MGHRA and CDR2 is YSYEKL. This CDR3 has 15 residues. The CDR3 loop is CASSLGVKYYNEQFF. The CDR3 DNA reads as TGCGCCAGCAGTCTTGGGGTCAAGTACTACAATGAGCAGTTCTTC.

V and J are TRBV7-6 and TRBJ2-2; weak D call: TRBD1 (5 bases). V was cut by 1 base and J by 4 bases, with 13 bases left in between. CDR1 SGHVS and CDR2 FNYEAQ come from the germline V gene. The CDR3 extends over 16 amino acids. The CDR3 nucleotides read TGTGCCAGCAGCTTAGAGTTTTTAGGGGTCACCGGGGAGCTGTTTTTT. Protein sequence: CASSLEFLGVTGELFF.

The rearrangement joins TRBV7-9 to TRBJ2-1; D is uncertain. Germline V gives CDR1 SEHNR, CDR2 FQNEAQ (reference sequence). The CDR3 consists of 15 residues. Trimming left V 6 bases short and J 4 bases short, with 16 bases between. The CDR3, as DNA: TGTGCCAGCAGGACGGGCCGGGCCAAGTACAATGAGCAGTTCTTC. Translating it yields CASRTGRAKYNEQFF.

This clonotype appeared many times. The rearrangement links TRBV7-6 to TRBJ2-7; D is undetermined. Trimming took 5 bases from V and 5 from J, leaving 10 bases between them. The V gene's germline CDR1 is SGHVS and CDR2 FNYEAQ. CDR3 length: 12 residues. In nucleotides, the CDR3 is TGTGCCAGCAGCCCCCTGGGTGACGAGCAGTACTTC. It is translated as CASSPLGDEQYF.

V and J are TRBV5-4 and TRBJ1-1; D call uncertain. The CDR3 is 15 residues long. The germline CDR1 and CDR2 sequences are SGHNT and YYREEE (reference sequence). The V end lost 0 bases, the J end lost 0 bases, and 9 bases lay between the germline ends. The DNA for the CDR3 is TGTGCCAGCAGCTTGGCCATGAGTATGAACACTGAAGCTTTCTTT. It codes for CASSLAMSMNTEAFF.

This clonotype was observed a few times. The chain uses TRBV6-1 and TRBJ1-2; D unclear. There are 11 residues in the CDR3. Germline CDR1 MNHNS, CDR2 SASEGT. Trimming took 7 bases from V and 11 from J, leaving 14 bases between them. CDR3 in DNA: TGTGCCAGCAAGGCACCGGATAAGTACACCTTC. Translating gives CASKAPDKYTF.

The chain is built from TRBV11-2 and TRBJ2-5; 10 nucleotides line up with TRBD2. V shed 5 bases, J shed 8 bases, and the junction held 11 bases outside the gene matches. CDR1 is SGHAT, CDR2 FQNNGV, per germline. This CDR3 contains 15 residues. Here the CDR3 reads CASSPRTSGLETQYF. As DNA, the CDR3 is TGTGCCAGCAGCCCCAGGACTAGCGGTCTCGAAACCCAGTACTTC.

In the case of this clonotype: In this CDR3 the conserved last residue, phenylalanine or tryptophan, is missing, so a read error is likely. This chain uses TRBV28 with TRBJ2-3, with D perhaps matching TRBD2 (6 bases). The V end was cut by 4 bases, the J end by 6 bases, with 11 bases between. CDR3 length: 13 amino acids. In germline, CDR1 is MDHEN, CDR2 SYDVKM. The DNA of the CDR3 is TGTGCCAGCAGTTACCGGGAGAGGGATACGCAGTATCTT. Translated, it gives CASSYRERDTQYL.

This clonotype has only a few counts. The gene calls are TRBV27 and TRBJ1-4; D gene unclear. Per the germline V gene, CDR1 is MNHEY and CDR2 is SMNVEV (reference sequence). Trimming shortened V by 1 base and J by 8 bases, and 11 bases separated the two germline ends. The CDR3 contains 14 residues. CDR3 nucleotide sequence: TGTGCCAGCAGTTTATACGCCGGAGACGAAAAACTGTTTTTT. This codes for CASSLYAGDEKLFF.

This chain joins TRBV6-1 and TRBJ1-5; TRBD1 might be the D (6 bases). Germline lookup yields CDR1 MNHNS and CDR2 SASEGT. The germline V and J ends were trimmed by 2 bases and 4 bases, with 12 bases remaining between them. The CDR3 is 15 residues long. The chain's CDR3 is CASSERRGGNQPQHF. The CDR3 DNA reads as TGTGCCAGCAGTGAACGCAGGGGAGGGAATCAGCCCCAGCATTTT.

The rearrangement joins TRBV10-3 to TRBJ1-4; D not certain. This CDR3 is built from 13 residues. V lost 6 bases and J lost 8, with 13 bases in between. Germline V gene lookup returns CDR1 ENHRY and CDR2 SYGVKD. The CDR3 DNA is TGTGCCATCAGCGAATCGGGAAACGAAAAACTGTTTTTT. Its translation is CAISESGNEKLFF.